A selection of T cell receptor beta chains follows, all from one sample in a study of blood T cell repertoires in COVID-19. The repertoire was sequenced with immunoSEQ multiplex PCR; TCRdb's copy has only in-frame clones and lacks some. The sample contains a few hundred thousand clones, 70% to 90% of which appear only once. Input material: peripheral blood. The receptors were sampled from a woman between 25 and 40 years old with COVID-19, enrolled during active disease. Both conserved end residues are part of each CDR3. The D gene is left open where the match is weak. Size is omitted from some rows. Given values are once, few, many or a class for expanded clones.

V gene	D gene	J gene	clone size	CDR3 protein	CDR3 DNA
TRBV7-3	TRBD1	TRBJ2-2	.	CASSHPRDRAPMNTGELFF	TGTGCCAGCAGCCACCCCCGGGACAGGGCCCCCATGAACACCGGGGAGCTGTTTTTT
TRBV11-2	TRBD2	TRBJ2-7	once	CASSPQGGRNLYEQYF	TGTGCCAGCAGCCCCCAAGGCGGGAGGAACCTCTACGAGCAGTACTTC
TRBV28	TRBD2	TRBJ2-5	.	CASRGLARVRETQYF	TGTGCCAGCAGGGGACTAGCCAGAGTTCGGGAGACCCAGTACTTC
TRBV6-4	.	TRBJ2-1	.	CASSPRGGPQEQFF	TGTGCCAGCAGTCCGCGCGGCGGCCCTCAGGAGCAGTTCTTC
TRBV19	TRBD2	TRBJ2-7	once	CASSILPGTSGGLSYEQYF	TGTGCCAGTAGTATTCTACCGGGGACTAGCGGGGGGCTCTCCTACGAGCAGTACTTC
TRBV5-4	TRBD1	TRBJ2-7	.	CASSSDRGTSYEQYF	TGTGCCAGCAGCTCGGACAGGGGTACGTCCTACGAGCAGTACTTC
TRBV28	TRBD2	TRBJ2-4	once	CASRQPSGKAKNIQYF	TGTGCCAGCAGGCAACCTAGCGGGAAAGCCAAAAACATTCAGTACTTC
TRBV21-1	.	TRBJ2-7	.	CASSQRFIHGRGEQYF	TGTGCCAGCAGCCAGAGGTTTATCCACGGGAGGGGCGAGCAGTACTTC
TRBV6-2/TRBV6-3	TRBD1	TRBJ2-7	.	CASSYGGTGVYEQYF	TGTGCCAGCAGTTATGGAGGGACAGGGGTTTACGAGCAGTACTTC
TRBV7-2	TRBD2	TRBJ2-5	.	CASSLGLGLAGETQYF	TGTGCCAGCAGCTTAGGACTGGGACTAGCCGGAGAGACCCAGTACTTC
TRBV12-3/TRBV12-4	.	TRBJ1-2	.	CASSFYSNYGYTF	TGTGCCAGCAGTTTTTACTCAAACTATGGCTACACCTTC
TRBV5-6	.	TRBJ1-2	few	CASTQHRYGYTF	TGTGCCAGCACCCAACACAGATACGGCTACACCTTC
TRBV9	.	TRBJ1-2	few	CASSPLPGEHGYTF	TGTGCCAGCAGCCCTTTACCGGGGGAGCATGGCTACACCTTC
TRBV19	.	TRBJ1-5	once	CASSPRNLGLTPRYSNQPQHF	TGTGCCAGTAGTCCTCGAAACCTGGGACTGACACCCCGATATAGCAATCAGCCCCAGCATTTT
TRBV5-6	.	TRBJ1-6	.	CASSLFGRNRHNSPLHF	TGTGCCAGCAGCTTATTTGGGCGGAACAGGCATAATTCACCCCTCCACTTT
TRBV24-1	TRBD2	TRBJ2-2	.	CATSDFKASGPTGELFF	TGTGCCACCAGTGATTTTAAGGCTAGCGGTCCCACCGGGGAGCTGTTTTTT
TRBV11-2	.	TRBJ2-5	.	CASSFGHRETQYF	TGTGCCAGCAGCTTTGGGCATCGAGAGACCCAGTACTTC
TRBV5-6	TRBD1	TRBJ2-1	.	CASSLIGGTGGYNEQFF	TGTGCCAGCAGCTTGATAGGTGGGACAGGGGGATACAATGAGCAGTTCTTC
TRBV28	TRBD1	TRBJ1-2	.	CASSPTGEPYGYTF	TGTGCCAGCAGTCCTACAGGGGAGCCCTATGGCTACACCTTC
TRBV5-1	.	TRBJ1-2	.	CASSSGTPAGYGYTF	TGCGCCAGCAGCTCCGGGACACCAGCCGGCTATGGCTACACCTTC
TRBV2	TRBD1	TRBJ1-2	.	CASKSTGYSGYTF	TGTGCCAGCAAGTCGACAGGGTACTCTGGCTACACCTTC
TRBV5-4	TRBD2	TRBJ2-2	.	CASSEGLAGEAGELFF	TGTGCCAGCAGCGAGGGACTAGCGGGAGAAGCCGGGGAGCTGTTTTTT
TRBV12-5	.	TRBJ2-4	.	CASGLEEDLAKNIQYF	TGTGCTAGTGGTTTGGAGGAGGACCTAGCCAAAAACATTCAGTACTTC
TRBV6-1	.	TRBJ2-7	.	CASSDRDYEQYF	TGTGCCAGCAGTGACCGGGACTACGAGCAGTACTTC
TRBV5-5	.	TRBJ2-7	.	CASSLGQGHSYEQYF	TGTGCCAGCAGCTTGGGGCAGGGACACTCCTACGAGCAGTACTTC
TRBV18	.	TRBJ1-1	.	CASSPPMNTEAFF	TGTGCCAGCTCACCACCCATGAACACTGAAGCTTTCTTT
TRBV7-3	TRBD2	TRBJ2-1	.	CASSLAGGPAEQFF	TGTGCCAGCAGCTTAGCGGGAGGGCCTGCTGAGCAGTTCTTC
TRBV29-1	TRBD2	TRBJ2-7	.	CSVEARKDGLAGDEQYF	TGCAGCGTTGAAGCGCGGAAGGATGGACTAGCGGGAGACGAGCAGTACTTC
TRBV5-1	TRBD1	TRBJ1-2	.	CASSLDLGQRLYGYTF	TGCGCCAGCAGCTTGGACCTGGGACAGCGTCTATACGGCTACACCTTC
TRBV6-6	.	TRBJ2-1	.	CASSYRDSKYNEQFF	TGTGCCAGCAGTTACCGGGACTCGAAATACAATGAGCAGTTCTTC
TRBV4-1	.	TRBJ2-7	.	CASSQGISRGLSYEQYF	TGCGCCAGCAGCCAAGGTATCAGCAGGGGCCTGTCCTACGAGCAGTACTTC
TRBV5-6	TRBD1	TRBJ2-4	.	CASSYDRAAAKNIQYF	TGTGCCAGCAGCTATGACAGGGCGGCGGCCAAAAACATTCAGTACTTC
TRBV4-3	TRBD2	TRBJ2-4	.	CASSQGVAGGSKNIQYF	TGCGCCAGCAGCCAGGGGGTAGCGGGAGGAAGCAAAAACATTCAGTACTTC
TRBV27	TRBD2	TRBJ2-1	.	CASSFIAGSSYNEQFF	TGTGCCAGCAGTTTTATAGCGGGAAGCTCCTACAATGAGCAGTTCTTC
TRBV5-1	.	TRBJ2-5	.	CASRPETGFETQYF	TGCGCCAGCAGACCTGAAACAGGGTTCGAGACCCAGTACTTC
TRBV7-3	.	TRBJ2-3	.	CASSLYPVSLTDTQYF	TGTGCCAGCAGCTTATACCCAGTTTCCCTCACAGATACGCAGTATTTT
TRBV7-9	TRBD2	TRBJ2-2	.	CASSKSGANTGELFF	TGTGCCAGCAGCAAGAGCGGGGCGAACACCGGGGAGCTGTTTTTT
TRBV7-3	.	TRBJ2-1	.	CASRDPGDTNSYNEQFF	TGTGCCAGCAGGGACCCAGGGGACACAAACTCCTACAATGAGCAGTTCTTC
TRBV7-2	TRBD2	TRBJ2-1	.	CASSLEGRAYNEQFF	TGTGCCAGCAGCTTAGAAGGGAGGGCCTACAATGAGCAGTTCTTC
TRBV28	.	TRBJ2-3	.	CASSLGAGFTDTQYF	TGTGCCAGCAGTTTGGGCGCGGGTTTCACAGATACGCAGTATTTT
TRBV6-5	.	TRBJ2-3	.	CASTRTRGWADTQYF	TGTGCCAGCACCCGGACAAGGGGTTGGGCAGATACGCAGTATTTT
TRBV5-1	.	TRBJ1-4	.	CASSLDSGGVEEKLFF	TGCGCCAGCAGCTTGGATAGCGGGGGGGTGGAGGAAAAACTGTTTTTT
TRBV6-5	.	TRBJ2-5	once	CASSPTFRAETQYF	TGTGCCAGCAGCCCGACCTTCCGAGCGGAGACCCAGTACTTC
TRBV2	TRBD1	TRBJ1-5	.	CASRAGQGGTQPQHF	TGTGCCAGCAGGGCTGGACAGGGAGGGACTCAGCCCCAGCATTTT
TRBV5-1	.	TRBJ2-2	.	CASSRQSADTGELFF	TGCGCCAGCAGCCGACAATCAGCCGACACCGGGGAGCTGTTTTTT
TRBV10-2	TRBD2	TRBJ2-5	.	CASGLAGGRETQYF	TGCGCCAGCGGACTAGCGGGAGGGAGAGAGACCCAGTACTTC